This entry concerns a single T cell receptor beta chain. Other DNA sequences in the sample encode the same CDR3. The repertoire was sequenced with immunoSEQ multiplex PCR; TCRdb's copy has only in-frame clones and lacks some. The sample holds roughly 100,000 clones, about 86% seen once. These data originate in a study of control samples from healthy donors and cancer patients. This CDR3 contains 14 residues. Germline V gene data show CDR1 as DFQATT and CDR2 as SNEGSKA (reference sequence). V was clipped by 3 bases and J by 8 bases, with 16 bases between them. The V gene is TRBV20-1, the J gene TRBJ1-4; the D gene is possibly TRBD1 (6 bases). The sequenced material came from blood. This TCR was sampled from a woman aged 45-59 years in good health. In DNA, the CDR3 is TGCAGTGCTAGTCGGGGGCGGCGGGGGGAAAAACTGTTTTTT. Translation gives CSASRGRRGEKLFF.